This T cell receptor (beta chain) was recovered during a study of blood T cells in healthy people across ages. Study outcomes and limitations: Long-lived donors carried more naive CD4+ cells and greater diversity than aged donors.

Trimming cost V 0 bases and J 5 bases, with 15 bases left between them. Germline V gives CDR1 SGHRS, CDR2 YFSETQ. CDR3 length: 15 amino acids. This clonotype appeared once. Its target is unknown. Through a sample-barcoded 5' primer and a J-beta primer mix, a second PCR was run for 7 to 11 cycles. TCRdb reanalysed the 5' RACE reads using MiXCR and keeps one entry per CDR3 protein. Of around 620,000 distinct CDR3 sequences listed, 25% to 30% are singletons. The gene calls are TRBV5-1 and TRBJ2-7; D might be TRBD2 (6 bases). Sequencing was carried out using blood. The source of this sequence is a woman aged 70-85 years in good health. The chain's CDR3 is CASSLAEMGGDEQYF. In DNA, the CDR3 is TGCGCCAGCAGCTTGGCCGAAATGGGAGGCGACGAGCAGTACTTC. The full variable domain, its missing parts supplied by reference TRBV5-1 and TRBJ2-7, is KAGVTQTPRYLIKTRGQQVTLSCSPISGHRSVSWYQQTPGQGLQFLFEYFSETQRNKGNFPGRFSGRQFSNSRSEMNVSTLELGDSALYLCASSLAEMGGDEQYFGPGTRLTVT.